Listed below are T cell receptor beta chains from one sample, sequenced in a study of T cell repertoires in cytomegalovirus infection. Using its own MiXCR run on the reads, TCRdb lists one record per CDR3 protein. The sample yields roughly 68,000 distinct CDR3 sequences, 20% to 25% seen once. These receptors lack a known antigen. The sample in question was CD8+ T cells from cultured PBMCs, obtained from culture after CMV antigen stimulation. These receptors all come from a human donor in good health (CMV status not recorded). Some clones in this sample may be carry-over from other donors' samples. Each CDR3 is given without its conserved first and last residue. Fields, in order: V gene, clone size, CDR3 protein. A clone size is listed for some rows: how often the clone was seen (once, few, many), or a class if it is expanded.

v_gene: TRBV7-9
abundance: .
CDR3aa: ASSLVNPLDTQY

v_gene: TRBV7-9
abundance: .
CDR3aa: ASSLPGYPRDTEAF

v_gene: TRBV7-2
abundance: few
CDR3aa: ASSTSSGGSTDTQY

v_gene: TRBV11-2
abundance: .
CDR3aa: ASSLRVGLTQETQY

v_gene: TRBV7-9
abundance: few
CDR3aa: ASSLTGELYEQY

v_gene: TRBV7-2
abundance: .
CDR3aa: ASSQLTGSPNYGYT

v_gene: TRBV12-3/TRBV12-4
abundance: few
CDR3aa: ASSLDGSNQPQH

v_gene: TRBV29-1
abundance: few
CDR3aa: SVWDSRYSNIQY

v_gene: TRBV7-6
abundance: few
CDR3aa: ASVRGGADTEAF

v_gene: TRBV4-2
abundance: few
CDR3aa: ASSQATSGGLNEQF

v_gene: TRBV7-6
abundance: .
CDR3aa: ASTLPRGGGPVETQY

v_gene: TRBV5-6
abundance: few
CDR3aa: ASSLALRGRGELF

v_gene: TRBV5-5
abundance: few
CDR3aa: ASSHMGGVANEQF

v_gene: TRBV29-1
abundance: many
CDR3aa: SVVRPTEAF

v_gene: TRBV4-1
abundance: .
CDR3aa: ASRIAGGSYNEQF

v_gene: TRBV7-8
abundance: few
CDR3aa: ASSLARSGETQY

v_gene: TRBV13
abundance: few
CDR3aa: ASSLQARNLDSSGNTIY

v_gene: TRBV11-2
abundance: few
CDR3aa: ASSFRGRGRDEQF

v_gene: TRBV7-6
abundance: .
CDR3aa: ASSSYGQAESSYNEQF

v_gene: TRBV7-2
abundance: .
CDR3aa: ASSLAEDEKLF

v_gene: TRBV7-6
abundance: .
CDR3aa: ASSLRDRGRENTEAF

v_gene: TRBV7-2
abundance: .
CDR3aa: ASRPGLAYDEQF

v_gene: TRBV7-8
abundance: .
CDR3aa: ASSPVAFEAF

v_gene: TRBV4-1
abundance: .
CDR3aa: ASSQSLLYEQY

v_gene: TRBV7-9
abundance: .
CDR3aa: ASSGEGRTDTQY

v_gene: TRBV28
abundance: many
CDR3aa: ASSWGQGESDTQY

v_gene: TRBV12-3/TRBV12-4
abundance: .
CDR3aa: ASSPPNSYYGYT

v_gene: TRBV7-9
abundance: .
CDR3aa: ASSLAGTKTRNTIY

v_gene: TRBV12-3/TRBV12-4
abundance: .
CDR3aa: ASSLVRGVNTEAF

v_gene: TRBV7-8
abundance: few
CDR3aa: ASSLAGQGQGYT

v_gene: TRBV27
abundance: .
CDR3aa: ASSPITMETQY

v_gene: TRBV7-9
abundance: few
CDR3aa: ASSPDGQASNQPQH

v_gene: TRBV6-2/TRBV6-3
abundance: .
CDR3aa: ASSYSTSGGYEQY

v_gene: TRBV7-6
abundance: .
CDR3aa: ASSLVPQLALAQETQY

v_gene: TRBV4-3
abundance: .
CDR3aa: ASSQDMPLSGVGGEAF

v_gene: TRBV7-2
abundance: .
CDR3aa: ASSLRRGMNTEAF

v_gene: TRBV7-6
abundance: .
CDR3aa: ASSLQGFTYEQY

v_gene: TRBV2
abundance: .
CDR3aa: ASREGVPLH

v_gene: TRBV7-6
abundance: many
CDR3aa: ASSLAGGAADTQY

v_gene: TRBV4-1
abundance: few
CDR3aa: ASSQNIPGQGVYNEQF

v_gene: TRBV11-2
abundance: .
CDR3aa: ASSLGTGPNTEAF

v_gene: TRBV7-2
abundance: few
CDR3aa: ASSLDPGQGLNYGYT

v_gene: TRBV7-9
abundance: .
CDR3aa: ASLIQGGNEQL

v_gene: TRBV4-1
abundance: .
CDR3aa: ASSPWAGENTEAF

v_gene: TRBV12-3/TRBV12-4
abundance: .
CDR3aa: ASSFLGSPQDTQY

v_gene: TRBV6-2/TRBV6-3
abundance: few
CDR3aa: ASSYSGLAGVYNTQY